This record covers a single T cell receptor (beta chain). Under the authors' procedure: Reference gene primer amplification gave estimated nucleated cell counts. Only in-frame clones appear in the TCRdb table, and some are missing; sequencing was by immunoSEQ multiplex PCR. D and trimming come from the DNA, and the V and J calls and clone size come from that table. The data show 110,000 to 150,000 clones, around nine tenths seen once. The sample is drawn from a study of blood T cell repertoires in COVID-19. Sequences were obtained from peripheral blood. This clonotype was sampled from a woman in her 50s with acute or convalescent COVID-19.

The CDR3: CASSYSKPSSYEQYF. DNA of the CDR3: TGTGCCAGCAGTTACTCGAAGCCAAGCTCCTACGAGCAGTACTTC. The chain joins TRBV6-6 to TRBJ2-7; unclear D gene. CDR1 is MNHNY, CDR2 SVGAGI, per germline (reference sequence). Trimming pared 0 bases from V and 0 bases from J, leaving 9 bases between. This CDR3 spans 15 amino acids.